Shown below are 16 T cell receptor beta chains from a single sample sequenced in a study of cytomegalovirus exposure and HLA in healthy donors. Amplification used 60 Vbeta primers and 13 Jbeta primers. The table came from immunoSEQ multiplex PCR; TCRdb's copy has only in-frame clones and leaves some out. The table lists about 160,000 clones, more than 60% of them singletons, with around 1.3% in the top ten. Sequencing was carried out using PBMCs. The receptors come from a woman aged 30 to 39 in good health and CMV-seronegative.

The table lists this clone with a few counts. The CDR3 reads CASSLAGTGNSPLHF. CDR3 nucleotide sequence: TGTGCCAGCAGCTTAGCCGGGACAGGGAATTCACCCCTCCACTTT. The rearrangement links TRBV7-9 to TRBJ1-6; TRBD1 matches at 9 bases. This CDR3 is 15 amino acids long. V was clipped by 0 bases and J by 7 bases; unmatched bases: 1. Germline CDR1 is SEHNR and CDR2 is FQNEAQ (reference sequence).

V is TRBV19 and J is TRBJ2-5; TRBD1 might be the D (6 bases). Germline assignment: CDR1 LNHDA and CDR2 SQIVND (reference sequence). The V and J ends lost 5 bases and 7 bases respectively, with 17 bases between them. This CDR3 is built from 14 residues. The CDR3 spells CASSAFRQAATQYF. CDR3 bases: TGTGCCAGTAGTGCGTTCAGACAGGCGGCGACCCAGTACTTC.

In DNA form, the CDR3 reads TGCGCCAGCAGCAGCGGGGGGGCCCAGAATGAGCAGTTCTTC. It is translated as CASSSGGAQNEQFF. The chain employs TRBV4-1 and TRBJ2-1, with 10 positions matching TRBD2. This CDR3 comprises 14 residues. Germline CDR1 MGHRA, CDR2 YSYEKL. The V gene end was trimmed by 5 bases and the J gene end by 7 bases; junction bases not matched to a gene: 5.

CDR3 loop: CASSFDRGGYEQYF. CDR3 in DNA: TGTGCCAGCAGCTTCGACAGGGGGGGATACGAGCAGTACTTC. The chain joins TRBV5-8 to TRBJ2-7; 9 bases line up with TRBD1. The CDR3 loop spans 14 amino acids. J gave up 4 bases and V 2 bases, and 4 bases lay outside the gene matches. Germline CDR1 and CDR2: SGHTS and YDEGEE.

This clone was detected a few times. J is TRBJ2-5 and V is TRBV30, with 10 positions matching TRBD2. The junction had 6 bases not matched to a gene; V was cut back by 0 bases and J by 5 bases. CDR3 length: 15 residues. The V gene's germline CDR1 is GTSNPN and CDR2 SVGIG (reference sequence). This CDR3 is CAWSVGLAGVETQYF. The CDR3 DNA follows: TGTGCCTGGAGTGTTGGGCTAGCGGGGGTGGAGACCCAGTACTTC.

This clone has only a few counts. The gene calls are TRBV5-1 and TRBJ1-1; the D is unclear. The CDR3 covers 12 residues. The germline V and J ends were trimmed by 2 bases and 5 bases, with 7 bases remaining between them. CDR1 is SGHRS, CDR2 YFSETQ, per germline. CDR3 protein: CASSFPGTEAFF. CDR3 DNA: TGCGCCAGCAGCTTCCCCGGGACTGAAGCTTTCTTT.

V is TRBV7-2 and J is TRBJ2-5; D gene unclear. Germline CDR1 SGHTA, CDR2 FQGNSA. The CDR3 is made up of 14 amino acids. V was cut by 3 bases and J by 1 base, with 9 bases left in between. The CDR3 DNA is TGTGCCAGCAGCTTTACCAGATTCCAAGAGACCCAGTACTTC. As protein: CASSFTRFQETQYF.

J is TRBJ1-6 and V is TRBV28; TRBD1 matches 7 bases. The CDR3 contains 15 residues. V gave up 5 bases and J gave up 10 bases; unmatched junction bases: 11. Germline-derived CDR1 and CDR2 are MDHEN and SYDVKM. The CDR3, as DNA: TGTGCCAGCAGTCCGACAGGGAAACGATTGTCACCCCTCCACTTT. Its translation: CASSPTGKRLSPLHF.

This chain uses TRBV28 with TRBJ2-5; D is perhaps TRBD1 (5 bases). This CDR3 contains 13 residues. The germline CDR1 and CDR2 sequences are MDHEN and SYDVKM. Trimming cost V 1 base and J 5 bases, with 8 bases left between them. The DNA of the CDR3 is TGTGCCAGCAGTTTATTGGCAGGGGAGACCCAGTACTTC. It is translated as CASSLLAGETQYF. The whole variable domain, filled in from reference TRBV28 and TRBJ2-5, reads DVKVTQSSRYLVKRTGEKVFLECVQDMDHENMFWYRQDPGLGLRLIYFSYDVKMKEKGDIPEGYSVSREKKERFSLILESASTNQTSMYLCASSLLAGETQYFGPGTRLLVL.

V is TRBV2 and J is TRBJ1-6; 9 bases map to TRBD1. The trim removed 7 bases at V and 7 bases at J, leaving 5 bases unmatched. This CDR3 contains 14 residues. Germline CDR1 and CDR2: SNHLY and FYNNEI. CDR3 sequence (DNA): TGTGCCAGCATACCGGGACAGGGAAATTCACCCCTCCACTTT. Its translation is CASIPGQGNSPLHF.

The chain employs TRBV6-6 and TRBJ2-7; 11 bases are a match to TRBD2. With 2 bases clipped from V and 2 bases from J, the junction kept 5 bases outside the gene matches. Germline V gene lookup returns CDR1 MNHNY and CDR2 SVGAGI (reference sequence). The CDR3 runs 16 residues. The CDR3 region is CASSYGSSGGTYEQYF. The DNA for the CDR3 is TGTGCCAGCAGTTACGGCTCTAGCGGGGGGACCTACGAGCAGTACTTC.

The V and J genes are TRBV5-1 and TRBJ1-6; no firm D call. Trimming left V 2 bases short and J 6 bases short, with 15 bases between. The CDR3 runs to 16 residues. Germline V gives CDR1 SGHRS, CDR2 YFSETQ. This chain's CDR3 is CASSLGGLESNSPLHF. The CDR3 nucleotides are TGCGCCAGCAGCTTAGGCGGATTGGAGTCTAATTCACCCCTCCACTTT.

The chain uses TRBV30 and TRBJ2-7, with 7 bases fitting TRBD1. CDR3 length: 12 residues. J gave up 4 bases and V 5 bases, and 5 bases lay outside the gene matches. CDR1 and CDR2 from the germline V gene are GTSNPN and SVGIG (reference sequence). The CDR3 loop is CAWSGGKYEQYF. CDR3 in DNA: TGTGCCTGGTCAGGGGGAAAATACGAGCAGTACTTC.

The V gene is TRBV28, the J gene TRBJ2-1, with 8 bases matching TRBD1. V dropped 4 bases and J dropped 5; count of bases not matched to a gene: 1. CDR1 and CDR2 (germline): MDHEN, SYDVKM. The CDR3 loop spans 13 amino acids. The CDR3 loop is CASSSGGHNEQFF. CDR3 nucleotides: TGTGCCAGCAGTTCAGGGGGCCACAATGAGCAGTTCTTC.

The chain links TRBV30 to TRBJ1-1, with D unresolved. Trimming removed 1 base from V and 4 bases from J, with 10 bases in between. The CDR3 is 13 amino acids. CDR1 is GTSNPN, CDR2 SVGIG, per germline (reference sequence). The DNA for the CDR3 is TGTGCCTGGAGTGCGCAGTCCCGCACTGAAGCTTTCTTT. It translates to CAWSAQSRTEAFF.

The CDR3 is CSVDRGTGGSYEQYF. As DNA, the CDR3 is TGCAGCGTTGACCGCGGGACAGGGGGTTCCTACGAGCAGTACTTC. The V gene is TRBV29-1, the J gene TRBJ2-7; 11 nucleotides match TRBD1. This CDR3 has 15 residues. The V and J ends lost 3 bases and 1 base, in that order; junction bases with no gene match: 5. Germline V gene lookup returns CDR1 SQVTM and CDR2 ANQGSEA.